These 19 T cell receptor beta chains were all obtained from the same sample, sequenced in a study of cytomegalovirus exposure and HLA in healthy donors. The PCR used 60 Vbeta and 13 Jbeta primers. The repertoire was sequenced with immunoSEQ multiplex PCR; TCRdb's copy has only in-frame clones and lacks some. This table has 110,000 or so clones, approximately 70% appearing once. Sequencing was done on a sample of PBMCs. These receptors were collected from a woman in her seventies in good health and CMV-seropositive.

The chain combines TRBV30 with TRBJ2-5; 7 bases map to TRBD1. The CDR3 consists of 12 residues. The V segment lost 5 bases and the J segment 3 bases; nucleotides outside the gene matches: 3. In germline, CDR1 is GTSNPN, CDR2 SVGIG (reference sequence). CDR3 nucleotide sequence: TGTGCCTGGGGGACAGTAGAAGAGACCCAGTACTTC. Translating gives CAWGTVEETQYF.

The rearrangement joins TRBV18 to TRBJ2-1; 8 nucleotides match TRBD1. Losses at the gene ends were 3 bases for V and 2 bases for J; bases not matched to a gene: 9. This CDR3 spans 17 amino acids. The germline V gene encodes CDR1 KGHSH and CDR2 LQKENI. CDR3 nucleotide sequence: TGTGCCAGCTCACCCACCTTAAGGACAGGGACCTACAATGAGCAGTTCTTC. It encodes CASSPTLRTGTYNEQFF. Drawing the rest from reference TRBV18 and TRBJ2-1, the complete variable domain is NAGVMQNPRHLVRRRGQEARLRCSPMKGHSHVYWYRQLPEEGLKFMVYLQKENIIDESGMPKERFSAEFPKEGPSILRIQQVVRGDSAAYFCASSPTLRTGTYNEQFFGPGTRLTVL.

This clone occurred a few times. The chain employs TRBV2 and TRBJ1-1, with a possible D match to TRBD1 (6 bases). V gave up 4 bases and J gave up 4 bases, with 16 bases separating them. CDR3 length equals 15 residues. CDR1 and CDR2 (germline): SNHLY, FYNNEI. The CDR3 loop reads CASSVRQGSGTEAFF. The CDR3 nucleotides read TGTGCCAGCAGTGTCCGGCAGGGGTCGGGCACTGAAGCTTTCTTT. Together with reference TRBV2 and TRBJ1-1, the CDR3 gives the full variable domain: EPEVTQTPSHQVTQMGQEVILRCVPISNHLYFYWYRQILGQKVEFLVSFYNNEISEKSEIFDDQFSVERPDGSNFTLKIRSTKLEDSAMYFCASSVRQGSGTEAFFGQGTRLTVV.

The J gene is TRBJ1-2, the V gene TRBV27; D possibly corresponds to TRBD1 (6 bases). CDR1 and CDR2 (germline): MNHEY, SMNVEV (reference sequence). V was clipped by 5 bases and J by 2 bases, with 15 bases between them. The CDR3 covers 15 residues. CDR3 in DNA: TGTGCCAGCAGTCCCTACTCCACAGGGAACTATGGCTACACCTTC. It codes for CASSPYSTGNYGYTF.

The chain uses TRBV2 and TRBJ1-2, with 7 bases identical to TRBD1. CDR3 size: 15 residues. Germline trimming cut 1 base from V and 8 bases from J; bases unmatched to any gene: 10. CDR1 and CDR2 (germline): SNHLY, FYNNEI. The CDR3 spells CASSEVSGGSGGYTF. The DNA of the CDR3 is TGTGCCAGCAGTGAAGTTTCAGGGGGTTCTGGAGGCTACACCTTC.

Only a few counts were recorded for this clone. At one end, the junction sequence differs from germline, possibly due to a read error. The chain employs TRBV7-2 and TRBJ2-7; D may be TRBD1 (6 bases). Germline loops: CDR1 SGHTA, CDR2 FQGNSA. The CDR3 consists of 16 residues. Here the CDR3 DNA reads TGTGCCAGCAGCTTAATGCCTTCGGACAGCCCCTACGGGCAGTACTTC. Translating gives CASSLMPSDSPYGQYF.

This chain connects TRBV7-8 to TRBJ1-1, with TRBD1 identical over 7 bases. This CDR3 spans 16 amino acids. Trimming at V came to 5 bases and at J to 5 bases, leaving 14 bases not matched to a gene. Germline loops: CDR1 SGHVS, CDR2 FQNEAQ. CDR3 nucleotide sequence: TGTGCCAGCAGCCTCAGGACAGGTGGGGTGAGGACTGAAGCTTTCTTT. As protein: CASSLRTGGVRTEAFF.

V gene TRBV12-5 combines with J gene TRBJ2-3; TRBD1 matches 9 bases. Trimming cost V 2 bases and J 1 base; bases outside gene matches: 10. This CDR3 is built from 18 residues. Germline V gives CDR1 LGHNT, CDR2 FRNRAP. CDR3 DNA sequence: TGTGCTAGTGGTTTGACCGGGACAGGGAAATTCGGCACAGATACGCAGTATTTT. It encodes CASGLTGTGKFGTDTQYF. The variable domain in full, completed from reference TRBV12-5 and TRBJ2-3, reads DARVTQTPRHKVTEMGQEVTMRCQPILGHNTVFWYRQTMMQGLELLAYFRNRAPLDDSGMPKDRFSAEMPDATLATLKIQPSEPRDSAVYFCASGLTGTGKFGTDTQYFGPGTRLTVL.

The chain couples TRBV19 to TRBJ1-1, with a tentative D call TRBD1 (5 bases). In germline, CDR1 is LNHDA, CDR2 SQIVND (reference sequence). The CDR3 runs to 14 residues. Trimming left V 7 bases short and J 3 bases short, with 15 bases between. CDR3 protein: CASNTGERHTEAFF. CDR3 nucleotide sequence: TGTGCCAGTAATACAGGAGAGCGACACACTGAAGCTTTCTTT.

The chain is built from TRBV5-1 and TRBJ1-1, with D perhaps TRBD1 (5 bases). The germline gives CDR1 SGHRS, CDR2 YFSETQ. V was trimmed by 7 bases and J by 2 bases, leaving 18 bases between them. The CDR3 runs 15 residues. CDR3 protein: CASVPTPGTNTEAFF. The CDR3 region has the DNA TGCGCCAGCGTGCCCACCCCAGGGACTAACACTGAAGCTTTCTTT.

The J gene is TRBJ2-2, the V gene TRBV30, with a weak D call TRBD1 (5 bases). CDR3 size: 14 residues. The V and J ends lost 2 bases and 3 bases respectively, with 10 bases between them. The germline gives CDR1 GTSNPN, CDR2 SVGIG (reference sequence). DNA of the CDR3: TGTGCCTGGAGTAGTAACAGGCACACCGGGGAGCTGTTTTTT. Translating gives CAWSSNRHTGELFF.

The chain recombines TRBV10-1 with TRBJ2-3; weak D call: TRBD2 (5 bases). Germline CDR1 is WNHNN and CDR2 is SYGVQD (reference sequence). With 2 bases removed from V and 3 bases from J, the gap between germline ends came to 12 bases. CDR3 length: 15 residues. The CDR3 protein is CASSENLARTDTQYF. Written as DNA, the CDR3 is TGCGCCAGCAGTGAGAATCTAGCCCGGACAGATACGCAGTATTTT.

Only a few counts were recorded for this clone. V usage is TRBV7-2 and J usage is TRBJ1-1; D possibly corresponds to TRBD1 (6 bases). This CDR3 is built from 14 residues. Per the germline V gene, CDR1 is SGHTA and CDR2 is FQGNSA. Trimming removed 6 bases at V and 0 bases at J, with 11 bases between. The CDR3 sequence: CASRRTGLNTEAFF. The CDR3 DNA sequence: TGTGCCAGCAGGCGTACAGGGTTGAACACTGAAGCTTTCTTT.

The J gene is TRBJ1-4, the V gene TRBV6-1; 9 positions agree with TRBD1. CDR1 and CDR2 (germline): MNHNS, SASEGT. CDR3 size: 15 residues. J gave up 11 bases and V 0 bases, and 7 bases lay outside the gene matches. The CDR3 spells CASSEALTGGSKLFF. The CDR3 coding sequence is TGTGCCAGCAGTGAAGCGCTGACAGGGGGGTCGAAACTGTTTTTT.

A single count supports this clone. This rearrangement joins TRBV19 to TRBJ2-1, with 8 bases fitting TRBD1. Germline CDR1 reads LNHDA; CDR2 reads SQIVND (reference sequence). CDR3 size: 15 residues. The trim removed 3 bases at V and 7 bases at J, leaving 8 bases unmatched. The CDR3 loop is CASSMFGTGVNEQFF. The DNA of the CDR3 is TGTGCCAGTAGTATGTTCGGGACAGGAGTTAATGAGCAGTTCTTC.

V gene TRBV19 combines with J gene TRBJ1-6, with a possible D match to TRBD1 (5 bases). Per germline, CDR1 LNHDA and CDR2 SQIVND (reference sequence). With 10 bases removed from V and 6 bases from J, the gap between germline ends came to 16 bases. This CDR3 is built from 14 residues. This CDR3 is CATRVGQVNSPLHF. For the CDR3, the DNA is TGTGCCACCAGGGTAGGCCAAGTTAATTCACCCCTCCACTTT.

Worth noting for this clone: This specimen includes other DNA sequences encoding the same CDR3. This chain uses TRBV5-1 with TRBJ1-2; D is undetermined. CDR1 is SGHRS and CDR2 is YFSETQ in the germline V gene. V was cut by 0 bases and J by 5 bases, with 11 bases left in between. The CDR3 runs 14 residues. The CDR3 coding sequence is TGCGCCAGCAGCTTGGACCGGGGATCGTATGGCTACACCTTC. Translating it yields CASSLDRGSYGYTF.

V usage is TRBV6-5 and J usage is TRBJ1-1, with a weak D call TRBD1 (5 bases). In germline, CDR1 is MNHEY, CDR2 SVGAGI. The CDR3 has 13 residues. The germline V and J ends were trimmed by 5 bases and 11 bases, with 18 bases remaining between them. The CDR3, as DNA: TGTGCCAGCAGTATTCCGGGACTGAGTGTCGCTTTCTTT. Translating gives CASSIPGLSVAFF.

V is TRBV10-3 and J is TRBJ2-5; the match to TRBD2 covers 7 bases. This CDR3 is 11 amino acids long. Germline-derived CDR1 and CDR2 are ENHRY and SYGVKD. V was clipped by 10 bases and J by 5 bases; unmatched bases: 4. CDR3 protein: CATGLSETQYF. Here the CDR3 DNA reads TGTGCCACGGGACTATCGGAGACCCAGTACTTC.